Listed below are T cell receptor beta chains from one sample, sequenced in a study of cytomegalovirus exposure and HLA in healthy donors. Clones were sequenced by immunoSEQ multiplex PCR, and TCRdb holds only the in-frame ones, with some missing. The sample contains some 130,000 clones, 70% to 80% of which appear only once. Sequencing was performed on PBMCs. The receptor set was obtained from a man aged 25-45 years in good health and CMV-seronegative. The CDR3 runs from the conserved cysteine through the conserved F or W. The D gene is left open where the match is weak. Size tells how often a clone was seen (once, few, many) or the class of an expanded clone, and some rows leave it out.

abundance: -; d_gene: -; v_gene: TRBV6-6; j_gene: TRBJ2-3; CDR3aa: CASTLQEEGTDTQYF; CDR3nt: TGTGCCAGCACCTTACAGGAGGAGGGGACAGATACGCAGTATTTT
abundance: once; d_gene: -; v_gene: TRBV6-5; j_gene: TRBJ2-7; CDR3aa: CASSRPLRGGYEQYF; CDR3nt: TGTGCCAGCAGTCGACCCCTGCGGGGCGGCTACGAGCAGTACTTC
abundance: -; d_gene: -; v_gene: TRBV10-2; j_gene: TRBJ2-6; CDR3aa: CAIGTRALSGANVLTF; CDR3nt: TGCGCCATCGGGACTCGGGCTCTCTCTGGGGCCAACGTCCTGACTTTC
abundance: -; d_gene: -; v_gene: TRBV9; j_gene: TRBJ1-5; CDR3aa: CASSVDGRLNQPQHF; CDR3nt: TGTGCCAGCAGCGTAGACGGCAGGCTCAATCAGCCCCAGCATTTT
abundance: -; d_gene: -; v_gene: TRBV9; j_gene: TRBJ2-5; CDR3aa: CASSVDLQGPETQYF; CDR3nt: TGTGCCAGCAGCGTAGACCTCCAGGGGCCAGAGACCCAGTACTTC
abundance: few; d_gene: TRBD1; v_gene: TRBV5-1; j_gene: TRBJ1-1; CDR3aa: CASSPRGQMNTEAFF; CDR3nt: TGCGCCAGCAGCCCACGGGGACAGATGAACACTGAAGCTTTCTTT
abundance: -; d_gene: TRBD2; v_gene: TRBV2; j_gene: TRBJ2-1; CDR3aa: CASSKRGNSYNEQFF; CDR3nt: TGTGCCAGCAGTAAGCGGGGAAACTCCTACAATGAGCAGTTCTTC
abundance: -; d_gene: TRBD2; v_gene: TRBV6-5; j_gene: TRBJ2-1; CDR3aa: CASNAGVYNEQFF; CDR3nt: TGTGCCAGCAACGCGGGAGTCTACAATGAGCAGTTCTTC
abundance: -; d_gene: -; v_gene: TRBV6-6; j_gene: TRBJ2-5; CDR3aa: CASTRAQGSQYF; CDR3nt: TGTGCCAGCACCCGAGCCCAGGGTAGTCAGTACTTC
abundance: few; d_gene: -; v_gene: TRBV30; j_gene: TRBJ1-1; CDR3aa: CAWNRIQGTEAFF; CDR3nt: TGTGCCTGGAACCGAATTCAGGGCACTGAAGCTTTCTTT
abundance: -; d_gene: TRBD2; v_gene: TRBV7-9; j_gene: TRBJ2-7; CDR3aa: CASTPPTSETYEQYF; CDR3nt: TGTGCCAGCACCCCGCCGACTAGCGAAACCTACGAGCAGTACTTC
abundance: -; d_gene: -; v_gene: TRBV9; j_gene: TRBJ2-2; CDR3aa: CASSPNGKTYTGELFF; CDR3nt: TGTGCCAGCAGCCCCAACGGGAAGACATACACCGGGGAGCTGTTTTTT
abundance: -; d_gene: -; v_gene: TRBV6-6; j_gene: TRBJ2-7; CDR3aa: CASSSGWAGTYEQYF; CDR3nt: TGTGCCAGCAGCTCCGGCTGGGCCGGGACCTACGAGCAGTACTTC
abundance: -; d_gene: -; v_gene: TRBV5-1; j_gene: TRBJ2-5; CDR3aa: CASSLGTGVGETQYF; CDR3nt: TGCGCCAGCAGCTTGGGAACGGGAGTGGGGGAGACCCAGTACTTC
abundance: -; d_gene: -; v_gene: TRBV6-5; j_gene: TRBJ2-6; CDR3aa: CASSYQQSSGANVLTF; CDR3nt: TGTGCCAGCAGTTATCAACAGAGCTCTGGGGCCAACGTCCTGACTTTC
abundance: few; d_gene: TRBD2; v_gene: TRBV19; j_gene: TRBJ2-7; CDR3aa: CASSIEGTSGIYEQYF; CDR3nt: TGTGCCAGTAGTATAGAGGGCACTAGCGGGATATACGAGCAGTACTTC
abundance: -; d_gene: -; v_gene: TRBV27; j_gene: TRBJ2-2; CDR3aa: CASSLRGTGELFF; CDR3nt: TGTGCCAGCAGTCTCAGAGGTACCGGGGAGCTGTTTTTT
abundance: -; d_gene: TRBD1; v_gene: TRBV18; j_gene: TRBJ2-5; CDR3aa: CASSRQGAGETQYF; CDR3nt: TGTGCCAGCTCACGACAGGGGGCCGGGGAGACCCAGTACTTC
abundance: -; d_gene: -; v_gene: TRBV7-6; j_gene: TRBJ2-7; CDR3aa: CASSLKPYEQYF; CDR3nt: TGTGCCAGCAGCCTAAAACCCTACGAGCAGTACTTC
abundance: -; d_gene: -; v_gene: TRBV2; j_gene: TRBJ2-7; CDR3aa: CASTDRYTLEQYF; CDR3nt: TGTGCCAGCACCGACAGGTACACCTTAGAGCAGTACTTC
abundance: -; d_gene: -; v_gene: TRBV11-2; j_gene: TRBJ2-5; CDR3aa: CASSTGFQETQYF; CDR3nt: TGTGCCAGCAGCACAGGGTTTCAAGAGACCCAGTACTTC
abundance: -; d_gene: TRBD2; v_gene: TRBV4-2; j_gene: TRBJ2-3; CDR3aa: CASSQTSGSSDTQYF; CDR3nt: TGTGCCAGCAGCCAGACTAGCGGGAGCTCAGATACGCAGTATTTT
abundance: few; d_gene: TRBD2; v_gene: TRBV10-1; j_gene: TRBJ2-7; CDR3aa: CASSETTSLSEQYF; CDR3nt: TGCGCCAGCAGTGAGACGACTAGCTTGTCCGAGCAGTACTTC
abundance: -; d_gene: -; v_gene: TRBV7-8; j_gene: TRBJ2-4; CDR3aa: CASSSYGEEAKNIQYF; CDR3nt: TGTGCCAGCAGCTCCTATGGGGAGGAGGCCAAAAACATTCAGTACTTC
abundance: -; d_gene: -; v_gene: TRBV2; j_gene: TRBJ2-2; CDR3aa: CASSGLKNTGELFF; CDR3nt: TGTGCCAGCAGCGGACTGAAGAACACCGGGGAGCTGTTTTTT
abundance: -; d_gene: TRBD2; v_gene: TRBV29-1; j_gene: TRBJ2-1; CDR3aa: CSVDLREGYYNEQFF; CDR3nt: TGCAGCGTTGACTTGCGGGAGGGTTACTACAATGAGCAGTTCTTC
abundance: -; d_gene: TRBD2; v_gene: TRBV28; j_gene: TRBJ2-7; CDR3aa: CASAWGGGGGYEQYF; CDR3nt: TGTGCCAGCGCTTGGGGGGGAGGCGGGGGCTACGAGCAGTACTTC
abundance: -; d_gene: TRBD1; v_gene: TRBV6-1; j_gene: TRBJ2-7; CDR3aa: CASKVTTGLFYEQYF; CDR3nt: TGTGCCAGCAAGGTGACGACAGGGCTCTTCTACGAGCAGTACTTC
abundance: -; d_gene: -; v_gene: TRBV2; j_gene: TRBJ1-5; CDR3aa: CASSEWGRHQPQHF; CDR3nt: TGTGCCAGCAGTGAATGGGGCAGGCATCAGCCCCAGCATTTT
abundance: -; d_gene: TRBD2; v_gene: TRBV7-7; j_gene: TRBJ2-7; CDR3aa: CASSEGAGGDYEQYF; CDR3nt: TGTGCTAGCAGCGAGGGGGCGGGAGGGGACTACGAGCAGTACTTC
abundance: -; d_gene: -; v_gene: TRBV5-1; j_gene: TRBJ2-3; CDR3aa: CASSLGQGISTDTQYF; CDR3nt: TGCGCCAGCAGCTTGGGTCAGGGGATTAGCACAGATACGCAGTATTTT
abundance: -; d_gene: -; v_gene: TRBV5-4; j_gene: TRBJ1-3; CDR3aa: CASSSDSTAGNTIYF; CDR3nt: TGTGCCAGCAGCTCTGACAGCACTGCTGGAAACACCATATATTTT
abundance: -; d_gene: TRBD1; v_gene: TRBV7-3; j_gene: TRBJ1-5; CDR3aa: CASSSSGQFNQPQHF; CDR3nt: TGTGCCAGCAGCAGTTCGGGACAGTTCAATCAGCCCCAGCATTTT
abundance: -; d_gene: -; v_gene: TRBV27; j_gene: TRBJ2-3; CDR3aa: CASSTSQGGNTQYF; CDR3nt: TGTGCCAGCAGTACCTCACAGGGCGGAAATACGCAGTATTTT
abundance: once; d_gene: TRBD1; v_gene: TRBV10-3; j_gene: TRBJ1-1; CDR3aa: CAISYSGQAGATEAFF; CDR3nt: TGTGCCATCAGCTATTCGGGACAGGCAGGAGCCACTGAAGCTTTCTTT
abundance: -; d_gene: TRBD2; v_gene: TRBV5-1; j_gene: TRBJ2-3; CDR3aa: CASSLLGTSGGGDTQYF; CDR3nt: TGCGCCAGCAGCCTTTTGGGGACTAGCGGCGGAGGGGATACGCAGTATTTT
abundance: -; d_gene: -; v_gene: TRBV4-1; j_gene: TRBJ2-7; CDR3aa: CASSQGDSGYEQYF; CDR3nt: TGCGCCAGCAGCCAAGGAGATAGCGGCTACGAGCAGTACTTC
abundance: -; d_gene: -; v_gene: TRBV6-5; j_gene: TRBJ2-7; CDR3aa: CASSYSRLTYEQYF; CDR3nt: TGTGCCAGCAGTTACTCGCGCTTAACCTACGAGCAGTACTTC
abundance: -; d_gene: -; v_gene: TRBV11-2; j_gene: TRBJ2-5; CDR3aa: CASSFLGTTGPEETQYF; CDR3nt: TGTGCCAGCAGCTTCCTTGGGACGACAGGACCCGAAGAGACCCAGTACTTC
abundance: -; d_gene: -; v_gene: TRBV29-1; j_gene: TRBJ1-1; CDR3aa: CSVRRGRNTEAFF; CDR3nt: TGCAGCGTTCGTCGAGGGCGGAACACTGAAGCTTTCTTT
abundance: once; d_gene: TRBD2; v_gene: TRBV30; j_gene: TRBJ2-7; CDR3aa: CAWTSGKGEQYF; CDR3nt: TGTGCCTGGACTAGCGGGAAGGGAGAGCAGTACTTC
abundance: -; d_gene: TRBD2; v_gene: TRBV7-8; j_gene: TRBJ2-3; CDR3aa: CASSLAETSIDTQYF; CDR3nt: TGTGCCAGCAGCTTAGCTGAGACTAGCATAGATACGCAGTATTTT
abundance: -; d_gene: TRBD1; v_gene: TRBV27; j_gene: TRBJ1-2; CDR3aa: CASRPGTGRGTTYGYTF; CDR3nt: TGTGCCAGCAGGCCCGGGACAGGGCGTGGGACTACCTATGGCTACACCTTC
abundance: -; d_gene: -; v_gene: TRBV6-6; j_gene: TRBJ1-5; CDR3aa: CASSYSSGDQPQHF; CDR3nt: TGTGCCAGCAGTTACTCCTCGGGAGACCAGCCCCAGCATTTT
abundance: -; d_gene: TRBD1; v_gene: TRBV5-6; j_gene: TRBJ1-2; CDR3aa: CASSLNRGRYGYTF; CDR3nt: TGTGCCAGCAGCTTGAACAGGGGACGCTATGGCTACACCTTC
abundance: -; d_gene: -; v_gene: TRBV5-1; j_gene: TRBJ1-4; CDR3aa: CASSLDNNEKLFF; CDR3nt: TGCGCCAGCAGCTTGGACAATAATGAAAAACTGTTTTTT
abundance: -; d_gene: -; v_gene: TRBV5-6; j_gene: TRBJ2-2; CDR3aa: CASRGRRTGELFF; CDR3nt: TGTGCCAGCAGAGGGAGGAGAACCGGGGAGCTGTTTTTT
abundance: -; d_gene: -; v_gene: TRBV19; j_gene: TRBJ1-5; CDR3aa: CASTERPGSNQPQHF; CDR3nt: TGTGCCAGTACCGAACGCCCGGGTAGCAATCAGCCCCAGCATTTT
abundance: -; d_gene: -; v_gene: TRBV30; j_gene: TRBJ1-2; CDR3aa: CAWSVTVNYGYTF; CDR3nt: TGTGCCTGGAGTGTGACAGTTAACTATGGCTACACCTTC
abundance: -; d_gene: -; v_gene: TRBV23-1; j_gene: TRBJ2-5; CDR3aa: CAGHGSPGIQYF; CDR3nt: TGCGCCGGTCACGGCTCCCCAGGGATCCAGTACTTC
abundance: -; d_gene: -; v_gene: TRBV28; j_gene: TRBJ1-1; CDR3aa: CASRTGQPGTEAFF; CDR3nt: TGTGCCAGCAGGACCGGACAGCCAGGCACTGAAGCTTTCTTT
abundance: -; d_gene: TRBD1; v_gene: TRBV19; j_gene: TRBJ2-7; CDR3aa: CASSPGQGGAYEQYF; CDR3nt: TGTGCCAGTAGTCCGGGACAGGGCGGCGCCTACGAGCAGTACTTC
abundance: -; d_gene: TRBD2; v_gene: TRBV6-5; j_gene: TRBJ2-1; CDR3aa: CASSSSGGEQFF; CDR3nt: TGTGCCAGCAGTTCTAGCGGGGGAGAGCAGTTCTTC
abundance: few; d_gene: -; v_gene: TRBV29-1; j_gene: TRBJ2-5; CDR3aa: CSVVGPGLQTQYF; CDR3nt: TGCAGCGTCGTCGGCCCAGGGTTGCAGACCCAGTACTTC